Listed below are T cell receptor beta chains from one sample, sequenced in a study of blood T cell repertoires in COVID-19. Using immunoSEQ multiplex PCR, the repertoire was profiled, and TCRdb retains in-frame clones only, with some absent. The sample comprises 200,000 or so clones, approximately 80% of which are singletons, and about 2.3% rests with the top ten. Specimen: peripheral blood. These receptors were obtained from a man aged 40-55 years who had recovered from COVID-19. Both conserved end residues are part of each CDR3. A D gene is named only where the DNA matches it firmly. The size of a clone is reported for some rows only, either as once, few or many, or as a class for expanded clones.

TRBV19	NA	TRBJ1-3	TRBD1	TGTGCCAGTAGGAGGGACAGCCGCTCTGGAAACACCATATATTTT	CASRRDSRSGNTIYF
TRBV5-1	few	TRBJ1-4	NA	TGCGCCAGCAGGGAGGGGACCTCGTTCGCTAATGAAAAACTGTTTTTT	CASREGTSFANEKLFF
TRBV30	NA	TRBJ1-2	NA	TGTGCCTGGAGTGCAATGAACTATGGCTACACCTTC	CAWSAMNYGYTF
TRBV10-2	NA	TRBJ1-2	NA	TGCGCCAGATTGACAAGGCCTGAGTATGGCTACACCTTC	CARLTRPEYGYTF
TRBV18	NA	TRBJ2-5	NA	TGTGCCAGTACAGGGCAAGAGACCCAGTACTTC	CASTGQETQYF
TRBV25-1	NA	TRBJ2-1	NA	TGTGCCAGCAGTCCGAAACTTCGGGACTCCGTTCTCAATGAGCAGTTCTTC	CASSPKLRDSVLNEQFF
TRBV19	NA	TRBJ1-3	NA	TGTGCCAGTAGTATATCCAGGAGGCTTGGAAACACCATATATTTT	CASSISRRLGNTIYF
TRBV30	NA	TRBJ1-2	NA	TGTGCCTGGAACGGGAACTATGGCTACACCTTC	CAWNGNYGYTF
TRBV7-2	NA	TRBJ2-7	NA	TGTGCCAGCACCCCGACCTCCGGGAGTCCCTACGAGCAGTACTTC	CASTPTSGSPYEQYF
TRBV18	NA	TRBJ1-6	NA	TGTGCCAGCTCACCACAAGACCCGGGACACTATAATTCACCCCTCCACTTT	CASSPQDPGHYNSPLHF
TRBV9	few	TRBJ2-1	TRBD1	TGTGCCAGCAGCGTAGCTACAGGGGGTTACAATGAGCAGTTCTTC	CASSVATGGYNEQFF
TRBV13	NA	TRBJ2-7	TRBD1	TGTGCCAGCAGCTTAGGAACAGGGGGGTTAATCGAGCAGTACTTC	CASSLGTGGLIEQYF
TRBV12-3/TRBV12-4	NA	TRBJ1-2	NA	TGTGCCAGCCAAGGGGCGATGAGGGGCTACACCTTC	CASQGAMRGYTF
TRBV18	NA	TRBJ2-7	TRBD1	TGTGCCAGCTCACCATACCGGGACAGACTCTACGAGCAGTACTTC	CASSPYRDRLYEQYF
TRBV19	NA	TRBJ1-2	TRBD1	TGTGCCAGTAGTATTAAAAAGGGGGCCCCCTCCGCAGACGGCTACACCTTC	CASSIKKGAPSADGYTF
TRBV7-2	NA	TRBJ2-1	TRBD2	TGTGCCAGCAGCCCACCGGGACTAGCGGGAGGCGGGGAGCAGTTCTTC	CASSPPGLAGGGEQFF
TRBV6-5	NA	TRBJ1-2	NA	TGTGCCAGCAGTTACGGCCAGGGGACGTATCTTGGCTACACCTTC	CASSYGQGTYLGYTF
TRBV24-1	NA	TRBJ1-4	TRBD1	TGTGCCACCAGTGATTTTGTCAGGACAGGTGAAAAACTGTTTTTT	CATSDFVRTGEKLFF
TRBV18	NA	TRBJ2-5	NA	TGTGCCAGCTCACTATACCGGGAGCAGATAGAGACCCAGTACTTC	CASSLYREQIETQYF
TRBV5-8	NA	TRBJ2-1	TRBD2	TGTGCCAGCAGCTTAACGTACGGGGGGGGAAGCTCCTACAATGAGCAGTTCTTC	CASSLTYGGGSSYNEQFF
TRBV7-2	NA	TRBJ1-1	NA	TGTGCCAGCAGCTTAGATACAACTGAAGCTTTCTTT	CASSLDTTEAFF
TRBV3-1/TRBV3-2	NA	TRBJ1-1	NA	TGTGCCAGCAGCCAAGGAAACTTGAACACTGAAGCTTTCTTT	CASSQGNLNTEAFF
TRBV10-1	NA	TRBJ1-1	NA	TGCGCCAGCAGGGTCAGGAACACTGAAGCTTTCTTT	CASRVRNTEAFF
TRBV10-3	NA	TRBJ2-7	NA	TGTGCCATCAGGGGGTCGGGAGCGAGACTTACCTACGAGCAGTACTTC	CAIRGSGARLTYEQYF
TRBV7-2	NA	TRBJ1-2	NA	TGTGCCAGCAGCAGTAACTTGGGGCCCTATGGCTACACCTTC	CASSSNLGPYGYTF
TRBV5-8	NA	TRBJ1-4	TRBD1	TGTGCCAGCACCGAGAGACAGGGATTTTATGAAAAACTGTTTTTT	CASTERQGFYEKLFF
TRBV12-3/TRBV12-4	NA	TRBJ1-5	TRBD1	TGTGCCAGCTGTATAGGGGGCGCGGAGCCCCAGCATTTT	CASCIGGAEPQHF